This passage covers 12 T cell receptor beta chains from one sample sequenced in a study of vaccination and CD4 T cells after COVID-19. At the Johns Hopkins FTIC core, DNA taken from cultured CD4+ T cells was sequenced by way of the Oncomine TCR Beta short-read assay. A single record per CDR3 protein comes from TCRdb applying MiXCR to the PCR reads. The data show fewer than 20,000 distinct CDR3 sequences, with around 60% seen just once and around 7% held by the top ten. Treatment noted: 10-day PBMC culture with coronavirus spike peptide pools or control peptides (ViraFEST assay). What these receptors recognize is not known. Material: CD4+ T cells from blood, cultured in vitro, obtained before SARS-CoV-2 vaccination. Receptors were obtained from a human donor who had recovered from COVID-19.

The V gene is TRBV28, the J gene TRBJ1-2, with D possibly TRBD1 on 5 matching bases. CDR1 is MDHEN, CDR2 SYDVKM, per germline. The CDR3 consists of 15 residues. Trimming shortened V by 3 bases and J by 7 bases, and 18 bases separated the two germline ends. The CDR3 reads CASSFRQGFSRGYTF. The CDR3 region has the DNA TGTGCCAGCAGTTTTCGGCAGGGATTCTCTCGTGGCTACACCTTC.

This clonotype appeared once. This chain uses TRBV6-1 with TRBJ1-5; 7 nucleotides align to TRBD1. The germline CDR1 and CDR2 sequences are MNHNS and SASEGT. J lost 5 bases, V lost 5 bases, and 6 bases had no gene match. This CDR3 is 14 amino acids long. CDR3 sequence: CASSPGTEHQPQHF. CDR3 in DNA: TGTGCCAGCAGTCCCGGGACAGAGCATCAGCCCCAGCATTTT.

The J gene is TRBJ2-3, the V gene TRBV5-4, with 8 bases lining up with TRBD1. CDR1 and CDR2 (germline): SGHNT, YYREEE (reference sequence). The V gene end was trimmed by 5 bases and the J gene end by 5 bases; junction bases not matched to a gene: 10. The CDR3 consists of 15 residues. The CDR3 loop reads CASRQGAGGGDTQYF. The CDR3 DNA reads as TGTGCCAGCAGACAAGGGGCAGGGGGCGGAGATACGCAGTATTTT.

The chain combines TRBV19 with TRBJ1-1, with unresolved D. This CDR3 has 12 amino acids. CDR1 is LNHDA and CDR2 is SQIVND in the germline V gene (reference sequence). With 7 bases removed from V and 12 bases from J, the gap between germline ends came to 18 bases. CDR3: CASTHLDLRPFF. In nucleotides, the CDR3 is TGTGCCAGTACCCATCTAGATCTACGCCCTTTCTTT.

This chain joins TRBV20-1 and TRBJ2-3, with 8 nucleotides matching TRBD2. The germline gives CDR1 DFQATT, CDR2 SNEGSKA (reference sequence). The CDR3 totals 17 residues. The J segment lost 4 bases and the V segment lost 6 bases, leaving 18 bases of the junction unmatched. The CDR3 bases are TGCAGTGCCAAAGCCTTCCAGGGGACTAGTTTCGCAGATACGCAGTATTTT. Residues: CSAKAFQGTSFADTQYF.

The rearrangement joins TRBV11-1 to TRBJ1-2; D not resolved. The V and J ends lost 2 bases and 2 bases respectively, with 6 bases between them. The CDR3 covers 13 residues. Germline V lookup: CDR1 SGHAT, CDR2 FQDESV (reference sequence). The CDR3 protein is CASSLQVNYGYTF. For the CDR3, the DNA is TGTGCCAGCAGCTTACAGGTCAACTATGGCTACACCTTC.

As concerns this clonotype: The CDR3 carries no conserved terminal phenylalanine or tryptophan, so it likely arises from a read error. This chain links TRBV15 with TRBJ2-2; D unclear. CDR3 length: 15 amino acids. Germline V gene sequence: CDR1 LNHNV, CDR2 YYDKDF (reference sequence). Deletions cut 0 bases from V and 1 base from J, with 6 bases between. The CDR3 reads CATSRDLMNTGELFL. CDR3 DNA: TGTGCCACCAGCAGAGATCTAATGAACACCGGGGAGCTGTTTCTT.

The V call is TRBV6-1, the J call TRBJ2-7; 9 nucleotides match TRBD1. This CDR3 is 13 amino acids long. V was pared by 11 bases and J by 5 bases, with 10 bases of the junction left unmatched. Germline lookup yields CDR1 MNHNS and CDR2 SASEGT. CDR3 DNA: TGTGCCGGAAAGGTGGACAGGGGTGACGAGCAGTACTTC. Its protein is CAGKVDRGDEQYF.

The chain employs TRBV12-3 or TRBV12-4 and TRBJ2-6; D is unclear. The CDR3 length is 16 residues. V lost 3 bases to trimming and J lost 0 bases, with 9 bases between them. The CDR3 bases are TGTGCCAGCAGTTTCGTATCGCTCTCTGGGGCCAACGTCCTGACTTTC. It translates to CASSFVSLSGANVLTF.

The chain is built from TRBV6-1 and TRBJ2-3, with 8 bases matching TRBD2. Looked up from germline, CDR1 is MNHNS and CDR2 is SASEGT. The length of the CDR3 is 17 residues. The ends lost 8 bases at V and 0 bases at J; junction bases unmatched: 13. The chain's CDR3 is CASPPSGSVISTDTQYF. The CDR3 region has the DNA TGTGCCAGCCCGCCCAGCGGGAGCGTCATCAGCACAGATACGCAGTATTTT.

The chain is built from TRBV7-2 and TRBJ2-5, with D perhaps matching TRBD1 (5 bases). Germline V CDR1 and CDR2: SGHTA, FQGNSA. With 1 base removed from V and 10 bases from J, the gap between germline ends came to 10 bases. The CDR3 loop spans 12 amino acids. CDR3 loop: CASSLDAGFQYF. CDR3 sequence (DNA): TGTGCCAGCAGCTTAGATGCAGGGTTCCAGTACTTC.

This clonotype has a single count. CDR3 bases: TGTGCCAGCAGTGAATGGAGGGGAGGCGAAGCTTTCTTT. Translated: CASSEWRGGEAFF. V and J are TRBV6-1 and TRBJ1-1, with D tentatively TRBD1 (5 bases). V dropped 2 bases and J dropped 8 bases, with 12 bases sitting between them. Germline CDR1 MNHNS, CDR2 SASEGT. The CDR3 runs to 13 residues.